A single sample is the source of the 12 T cell receptor beta chains below, sequenced in a study of cytomegalovirus exposure and HLA in healthy donors. The PCR was carried out with 60 Vbeta primers and 13 Jbeta primers. Measured with immunoSEQ multiplex PCR; TCRdb has only the in-frame clones, and not every one. The sample lists roughly 43,000 clones, 77% seen once, with 1.4% in the top ten. The source material was PBMCs. The source of these receptors is a man aged 25 to 40 in good health and CMV-seronegative.

The sample holds a few counts of this clone. This rearrangement joins TRBV7-2 to TRBJ2-3; a possible D gene is TRBD2 (7 bases). The V and J ends lost 1 base and 4 bases respectively, with 12 bases between them. Germline V lookup: CDR1 SGHTA, CDR2 FQGNSA. CDR3 length: 15 residues. The CDR3 DNA reads TGTGCCAGCAGCTTAGGAGGGGGAGGGGCAGATACGCAGTATTTT. Protein: CASSLGGGGADTQYF.

The chain joins TRBV19 to TRBJ2-5; D may be TRBD2 (6 bases). V lost 5 bases to trimming and J lost 3 bases, with 13 bases between them. Germline CDR1 is LNHDA and CDR2 is SQIVND (reference sequence). The CDR3 covers 14 residues. The CDR3 nucleotides read TGTGCCAGTAGTTCCCGGTCGGGGGAAGAGACCCAGTACTTC. It translates to CASSSRSGEETQYF.

The chain recombines TRBV5-1 with TRBJ1-6; 7 bases align to TRBD1. Germline V gene data show CDR1 as SGHRS and CDR2 as YFSETQ. With 4 bases clipped from V and 9 bases from J, the junction kept 7 bases outside the gene matches. CDR3 length equals 14 residues. The CDR3 DNA sequence: TGCGCCAGCAGCGCCGGACAGGTGTCTTCACCCCTCCACTTT. This gives the protein CASSAGQVSSPLHF.

A word on this clone: The same CDR3 also results from other DNA sequences found in this sample. The rearrangement joins TRBV6-5 to TRBJ1-4, with 7 positions matching TRBD1. The CDR3 spans 14 residues. The germline gives CDR1 MNHEY, CDR2 SVGAGI. The ends lost 2 bases at V and 7 bases at J; junction bases unmatched: 4. Here the CDR3 DNA reads TGTGCCAGCAGTTACGGAGGGGGCAGTGAAAAACTGTTTTTT. It specifies CASSYGGGSEKLFF.

J is TRBJ2-7 and V is TRBV29-1; perhaps TRBD2 as D (7 bases). The V gene's germline CDR1 is SQVTM and CDR2 ANQGSEA. The CDR3 sequence is 10 residues long. V lost 6 bases, J lost 8 bases, and 11 bases lay in between. The CDR3 is CSVEGGQQYF. The CDR3 DNA is TGCAGCGTCGAGGGGGGGCAGCAGTACTTC.

This clone was picked up a small number of times. The rearrangement joins TRBV28 to TRBJ2-7; 14 bases match TRBD2. The CDR3 totals 15 residues. Germline CDR1 reads MDHEN; CDR2 reads SYDVKM. V lost 6 bases to trimming and J lost 2 bases; unmatched junction nucleotides: 3. CDR3 residues: CASRQTSGRAYEQYF. For the CDR3, the DNA is TGTGCCAGCAGACAGACTAGCGGGAGGGCCTACGAGCAGTACTTC. Combining the CDR3 with reference TRBV28 and TRBJ2-7 gives the whole variable domain DVKVTQSSRYLVKRTGEKVFLECVQDMDHENMFWYRQDPGLGLRLIYFSYDVKMKEKGDIPEGYSVSREKKERFSLILESASTNQTSMYLCASRQTSGRAYEQYFGPGTRLTVT.

This clone was seen a handful of times. The chain couples TRBV11-2 to TRBJ2-2, with 11 bases identical to TRBD2. Germline CDR1 and CDR2: SGHAT and FQNNGV. CDR3 size: 15 residues. Germline trimming cut 5 bases from V and 6 bases from J; bases unmatched to any gene: 5. The CDR3 spells CASSPTSGISGELFF. The DNA for the CDR3 is TGTGCCAGCAGCCCGACTAGCGGGATATCCGGGGAGCTGTTTTTT.

The CDR3 here is CASSAAGGAGEEKLFF. CDR3 DNA: TGTGCCAGCAGCGCAGCAGGGGGCGCGGGGGAGGAAAAACTGTTTTTT. The chain joins TRBV9 to TRBJ1-4, with 8 positions matching TRBD1. The CDR3 is 16 residues long. Germline V gene sequence: CDR1 SGDLS, CDR2 YYNGEE. With 3 bases clipped from V and 8 bases from J, the junction kept 12 bases outside the gene matches.

This sequence joins TRBV4-2 and TRBJ2-5, with 7 bases that match TRBD2. The CDR3 consists of 16 residues. Germline V gives CDR1 LGHNA, CDR2 YNFKEQ. With 5 bases clipped from V and 4 bases from J, the junction kept 13 bases outside the gene matches. The CDR3 spells CASSFRGAPGGETQYF. The CDR3 DNA reads as TGTGCCAGCAGCTTTCGCGGGGCCCCGGGGGGAGAGACCCAGTACTTC.

V gene TRBV19 combines with J gene TRBJ1-1, with TRBD1 matching 7 bases. The V gene end was trimmed by 4 bases and the J gene end by 7 bases; junction bases not matched to a gene: 15. The germline gives CDR1 LNHDA, CDR2 SQIVND (reference sequence). The CDR3 totals 16 residues. In DNA, the CDR3 is TGTGCCAGTAGTAGAGAGGGGGCCCCTCGTGATGGTGAAGCTTTCTTT. This encodes CASSREGAPRDGEAFF.

The chain has TRBV2 and TRBJ2-1, with D perhaps TRBD1 (6 bases). This CDR3 has 14 amino acids. Between the trimmed V and J ends, which lost 8 bases and 5 bases, there was a span of 16 bases. From germline, CDR1 is SNHLY and CDR2 FYNNEI. The CDR3 DNA reads as TGTGCCAGCCAGCAGGGGATTTCCAACAATGAGCAGTTCTTC. Protein: CASQQGISNNEQFF.

The rearrangement uses TRBV21-1 and TRBJ2-4; TRBD1, the D gene given by the table, was not confirmed from the DNA. TRBV21-1 corresponds to a pseudogene. The CDR3 has 14 residues. CDR3 nucleotide sequence: TGTGCCAGCAGCAAAGCTAGGGGTCTAAACATTCAGTACTTC. This gives the protein CASSKARGLNIQYF.